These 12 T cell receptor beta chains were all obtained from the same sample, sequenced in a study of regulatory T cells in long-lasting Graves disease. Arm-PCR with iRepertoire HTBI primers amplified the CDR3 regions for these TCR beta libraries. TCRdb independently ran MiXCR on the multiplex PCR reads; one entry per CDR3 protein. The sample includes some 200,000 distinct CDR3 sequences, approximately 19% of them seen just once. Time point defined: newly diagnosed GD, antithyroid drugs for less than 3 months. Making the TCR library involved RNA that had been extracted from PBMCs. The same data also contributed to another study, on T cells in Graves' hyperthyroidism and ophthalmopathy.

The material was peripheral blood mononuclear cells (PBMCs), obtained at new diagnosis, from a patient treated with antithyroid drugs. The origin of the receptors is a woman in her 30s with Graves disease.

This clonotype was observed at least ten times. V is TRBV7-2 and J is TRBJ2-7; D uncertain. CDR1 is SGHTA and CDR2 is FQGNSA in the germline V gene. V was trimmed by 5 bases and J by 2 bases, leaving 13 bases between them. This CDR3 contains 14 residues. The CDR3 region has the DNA TGTGCCAGCAGCCCGCGCTGGGGTCCCTACGAGCAGTACTTC. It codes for CASSPRWGPYEQYF.

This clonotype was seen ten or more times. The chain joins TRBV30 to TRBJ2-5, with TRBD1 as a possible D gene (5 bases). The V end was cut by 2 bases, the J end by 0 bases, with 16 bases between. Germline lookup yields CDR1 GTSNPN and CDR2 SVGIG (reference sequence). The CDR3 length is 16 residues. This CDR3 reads CAWSQARTSYQETQYF. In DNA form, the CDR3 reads TGTGCCTGGAGTCAAGCGAGGACATCCTACCAAGAGACCCAGTACTTC. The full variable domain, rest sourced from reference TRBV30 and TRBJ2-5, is SQTIHQWPATLVQPVGSPLSLECTVEGTSNPNLYWYRQAAGRGLQLLFYSVGIGQISSEVPQNLSASRPQDRQFILSSKKLLLSDSGFYLCAWSQARTSYQETQYFGPGTRLLVL.

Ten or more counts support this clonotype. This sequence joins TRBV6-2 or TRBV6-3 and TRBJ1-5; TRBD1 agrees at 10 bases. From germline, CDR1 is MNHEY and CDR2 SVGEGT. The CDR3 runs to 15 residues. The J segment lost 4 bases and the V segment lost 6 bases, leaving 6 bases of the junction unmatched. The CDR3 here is CASRAGTGENQPQHF. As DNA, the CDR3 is TGTGCCAGCAGGGCCGGGACAGGGGAAAATCAGCCCCAGCATTTT.

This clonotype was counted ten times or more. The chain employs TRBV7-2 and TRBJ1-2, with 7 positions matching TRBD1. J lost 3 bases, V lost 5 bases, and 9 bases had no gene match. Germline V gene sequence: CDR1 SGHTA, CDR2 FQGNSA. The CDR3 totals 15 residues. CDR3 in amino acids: CASSVDRLPDYGYTF. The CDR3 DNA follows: TGTGCCAGCAGCGTGGACAGGCTCCCGGACTATGGCTACACCTTC.

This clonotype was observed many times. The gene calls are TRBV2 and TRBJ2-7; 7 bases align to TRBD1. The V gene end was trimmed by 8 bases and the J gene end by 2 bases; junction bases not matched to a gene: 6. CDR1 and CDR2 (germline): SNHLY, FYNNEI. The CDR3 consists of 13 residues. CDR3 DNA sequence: TGTGCCAGCGGGATTGACAGGGCCTACGAGCAGTACTTC. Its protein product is CASGIDRAYEQYF.

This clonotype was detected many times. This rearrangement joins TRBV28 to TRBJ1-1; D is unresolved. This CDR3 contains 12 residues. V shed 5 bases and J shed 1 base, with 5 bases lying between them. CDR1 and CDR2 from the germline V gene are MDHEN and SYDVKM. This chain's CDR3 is CASSRWNTEAFF. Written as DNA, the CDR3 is TGTGCCAGCAGTCGTTGGAACACTGAAGCTTTCTTT.

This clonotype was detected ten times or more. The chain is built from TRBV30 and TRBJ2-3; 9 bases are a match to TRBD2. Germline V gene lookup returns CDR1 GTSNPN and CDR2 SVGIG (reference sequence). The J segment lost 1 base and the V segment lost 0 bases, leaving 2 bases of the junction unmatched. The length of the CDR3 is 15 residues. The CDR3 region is CAWSVGLAGTDTQYF. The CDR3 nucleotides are TGTGCCTGGAGTGTGGGACTAGCAGGCACAGATACGCAGTATTTT.

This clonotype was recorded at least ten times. DNA for the CDR3: TGTGCCAGCAGTGTCTATCAGGGGAACTATGGCTACACCTTC. Translating it yields CASSVYQGNYGYTF. This rearrangement joins TRBV6-1 to TRBJ1-2, with TRBD1 as a possible D gene (6 bases). With 4 bases removed from V and 2 bases from J, the gap between germline ends came to 11 bases. This CDR3 spans 14 amino acids. Germline lookup yields CDR1 MNHNS and CDR2 SASEGT.

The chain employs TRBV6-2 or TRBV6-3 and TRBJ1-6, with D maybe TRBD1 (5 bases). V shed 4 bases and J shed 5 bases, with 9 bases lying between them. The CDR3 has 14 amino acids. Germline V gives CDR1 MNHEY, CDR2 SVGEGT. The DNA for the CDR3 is TGTGCCAGCAGTTTTCAGGGAAATAATTCACCCCTCCACTTT. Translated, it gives CASSFQGNNSPLHF.

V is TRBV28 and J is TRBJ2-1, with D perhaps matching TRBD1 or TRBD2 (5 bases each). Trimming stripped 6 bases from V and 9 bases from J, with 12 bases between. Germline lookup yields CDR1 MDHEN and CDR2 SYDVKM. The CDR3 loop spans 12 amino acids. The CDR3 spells CASSEGLGEQFF. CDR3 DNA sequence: TGTGCCAGCAGCGAGGGGCTCGGTGAGCAGTTCTTC.

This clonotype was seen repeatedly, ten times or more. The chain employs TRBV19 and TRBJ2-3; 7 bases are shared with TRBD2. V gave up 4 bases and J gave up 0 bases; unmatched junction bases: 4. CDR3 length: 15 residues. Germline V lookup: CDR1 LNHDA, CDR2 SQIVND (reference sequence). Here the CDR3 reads CASSTRLASTDTQYF. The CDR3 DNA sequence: TGTGCCAGTAGTACCCGACTAGCAAGCACAGATACGCAGTATTTT.

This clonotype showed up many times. The CDR3 spells CASSSRQGSSYNSPLHF. The DNA of the CDR3 is TGTGCCAGCAGCTCCCGACAGGGGAGCTCCTATAATTCACCCCTCCACTTT. The J gene is TRBJ1-6, the V gene TRBV11-2; 8 bases match TRBD1. The CDR3 spans 17 residues. CDR1 is SGHAT and CDR2 is FQNNGV in the germline V gene. The V segment lost 4 bases and the J segment 0 bases; nucleotides outside the gene matches: 5.